This passage covers 5 T cell receptor beta chains from one sample sequenced in a study of T-cell memory formation after mild COVID-19. TCRdb re-called the 5' RACE reads through MiXCR, storing one row per CDR3 protein. The repertoire holds 450,000 to 650,000 distinct CDR3 sequences, with about a fifth as singletons. Sequenced material: PBMCs or a T cell subset sorted from them (not recorded which). All receptors come from an adult woman who had mild COVID-19 (a few samples of this study predate the infection). Cell type and time point are not known.

The rearrangement uses TRBV11-3 and TRBJ2-7, with D possibly TRBD1 on 6 matching bases. The germline gives CDR1 SGHNT, CDR2 YENEEA. The CDR3 is made up of 17 amino acids. Trimming took 1 base from V and 0 from J, leaving 16 bases between them. CDR3 bases: TGTGCCAGCAGCTTAGGCTCATGGGGACACACCTCCTACGAGCAGTACTTC. Translated, it gives CASSLGSWGHTSYEQYF.

This clonotype was recorded a few times. The chain is built from TRBV29-1 and TRBJ2-7, with unresolved D. This CDR3 has 12 amino acids. Germline values: CDR1 SQVTM, CDR2 ANQGSEA. Trimming removed 2 bases from V and 2 bases from J, with 7 bases in between. The CDR3 coding sequence is TGCAGCGTTGAAACAGTCACCTACGAGCAGTACTTC. Translating it yields CSVETVTYEQYF.

The chain has TRBV12-3 or TRBV12-4 and TRBJ1-2; 12 bases align to TRBD1. The CDR3 totals 15 residues. With V trimmed by 2 bases and J by 8 bases, 6 bases remained unmatched. DNA for the CDR3: TGTGCCAGCAGTTTAACCGGGACAGGGGGCGAAGGCTACACCTTC. This encodes CASSLTGTGGEGYTF.

V and J are TRBV18 and TRBJ2-5; weak D call: TRBD2 (6 bases). This CDR3 has 13 amino acids. V lost 3 bases, J lost 4 bases, and 9 bases lay in between. Germline CDR1 and CDR2: KGHSH and LQKENI. The CDR3 reads CASSPTRRETQYF. The CDR3 DNA reads TGTGCCAGCTCACCGACTAGACGAGAGACCCAGTACTTC.

This chain links TRBV30 with TRBJ1-3; D might be TRBD1 (5 bases). This CDR3 is built from 15 residues. Between the trimmed V and J ends, which lost 4 bases and 3 bases, there was a span of 16 bases. Germline loops: CDR1 GTSNPN, CDR2 SVGIG (reference sequence). CDR3 sequence (DNA): TGTGCCTGGACCCTGTCTGGGGGAGGTGGAAACACCATATATTTT. Protein: CAWTLSGGGGNTIYF.